This TCR beta chain was recovered during a study of metastatic and nonmetastatic thyroid tumors. General study results and limits: Reports indicated that malignant thyroid tumors showed significantly higher TCR beta diversity than benign nodules did, in blood and tumor.

Thyroid surgery was performed in patients who had received no treatment beforehand. As concerns this clone: The target antigen is unknown.

Germline V gene lookup returns CDR1 MRHNA and CDR2 SNTAGT. This CDR3 is 11 amino acids long. V was trimmed by 11 bases and J by 5 bases, leaving 12 bases between them. MiXCR reprocessed the PCR reads for TCRdb. The table has tens of thousands of clones, about 15% seen once; the top ten hold 3.6%. The sample was blood. The source of this sequence is a female donor with papillary thyroid cancer or a benign thyroid nodule (not recorded which). Some clones in this sample may be carry-over from other donors' samples. J is TRBJ1-2 and V is TRBV6-4, with unresolved D. The CDR3, as DNA: TGTGCCCGCATTGACTCGTATGGCTACACCTTC. Translating it yields CARIDSYGYTF.